This is a list of T cell receptor beta chains from one sample in a study of T cells in Graves' hyperthyroidism and ophthalmopathy. TCRdb reprocessed the multiplex PCR reads with MiXCR, giving one entry per CDR3 protein. The repertoire holds hundreds of thousands of distinct CDR3 sequences, with less than 20% as singletons. The sequenced material came from blood. The source of these receptors is a woman between 18 and 29 years old with Graves' hyperthyroidism. Each CDR3 is given with its conserved first and last residue. The D gene is left open where the match is weak. Expanded clones get a size class; other rows say once, few or many, or leave the size out.

cdr3_aa cdr3_nt d_call v_call clone_size j_call
CASSIDVTGFDEQYF TGTGCCAGCAGTATAGACGTAACAGGGTTCGACGAGCAGTACTTC . TRBV2 many TRBJ2-7
CASSLVVRGTDTQYF TGTGCCAGCAGCTTAGTCGTTAGAGGCACAGATACGCAGTATTTT . TRBV7-2 many TRBJ2-3
CASSISLRESTDTQYF TGTGCCAGCAGCATTAGTCTGCGGGAGAGCACAGATACGCAGTATTTT TRBD2 TRBV7-9 few TRBJ2-3
CASSAYQTGAGANVLTF TGTGCCAGCAGTGCCTACCAAACAGGGGCTGGGGCCAACGTCCTGACTTTC TRBD1 TRBV6-1 many TRBJ2-6
CASSAGLGDYEQYF TGTGCCAGCAGCGCGGGACTGGGGGATTACGAGCAGTACTTC . TRBV7-3 many TRBJ2-7
CSARDPLGAYTF TGCAGTGCTAGAGATCCGCTCGGTGCCTACACCTTC . TRBV20-1 many TRBJ1-2
CASSGLAGLNTGELFF TGTGCCAGCAGCGGCTTAGCGGGGCTGAACACCGGGGAGCTGTTTTTT TRBD2 TRBV6-1 many TRBJ2-2
CAISALGRDEQYF TGTGCCATCAGTGCGTTAGGGCGCGACGAGCAGTACTTC . TRBV10-3 few TRBJ2-7
CASTGREVYNEQFF TGTGCCAGCACCGGGCGGGAGGTCTACAATGAGCAGTTCTTC TRBD2 TRBV2 many TRBJ2-1
CARKGGTSGDTDTQYF TGCGCCAGGAAGGGCGGGACTAGCGGGGACACAGATACGCAGTATTTT TRBD2 TRBV5-1 many TRBJ2-3
CASSYLGGGATNTEAFF TGTGCCAGCAGTTATTTAGGTGGAGGGGCAACGAACACTGAAGCTTTCTTT . TRBV6-2/TRBV6-3 . TRBJ1-1
CASSLDRVVTGELFF TGTGCCAGCAGTTTGGACAGGGTAGTAACCGGGGAGCTGTTTTTT TRBD1 TRBV7-3 many TRBJ2-2
CASSHLADRTSYEQYF TGTGCCAGCAGCCACCTCGCGGACAGAACCTCCTACGAGCAGTACTTC . TRBV7-9 many TRBJ2-7
CASSRGGGARKDTQYF TGTGCCAGCAGTCGGGGCGGGGGGGCCCGGAAAGATACGCAGTATTTT TRBD2 TRBV2 once TRBJ2-3
CASSVGRVPQETQYF TGTGCCAGCAGCGTAGGCCGGGTCCCCCAAGAGACCCAGTACTTC . TRBV9 few TRBJ2-5
CASSLAQGARTEAFF TGTGCCAGCAGCTTAGCCCAGGGGGCGCGAACTGAAGCTTTCTTT TRBD1 TRBV7-9 many TRBJ1-1
CASYTGSGYEQYF TGCGCCAGTTATACAGGGTCGGGTTACGAGCAGTACTTC . TRBV5-1 many TRBJ2-7
CASETGGSNTGELFF TGTGCCAGCGAGACAGGGGGCTCGAACACCGGGGAGCTGTTTTTT TRBD1 TRBV28 . TRBJ2-2
CASTEVGVILNTGELFF TGTGCCAGCACCGAAGTAGGGGTGATCCTGAACACCGGGGAGCTGTTTTTT . TRBV6-1 few TRBJ2-2
CASIGLRGLGYGYTF TGTGCCAGCATCGGACTCAGGGGCCTAGGCTATGGCTACACCTTC . TRBV12-3/TRBV12-4 . TRBJ1-2
CASRWKGAGGRNEQFF TGTGCCAGCAGATGGAAGGGGGCGGGGGGTCGCAATGAGCAGTTCTTC . TRBV13 many TRBJ2-1
CASSEGQLYGYTF TGTGCCAGCAGTGAGGGGCAGCTCTATGGCTACACCTTC . TRBV2 many TRBJ1-2
CASSLGGSSRGEQYF TGTGCCAGCAGCTTAGGCGGCTCTAGCAGGGGCGAGCAGTACTTC . TRBV13 many TRBJ2-7
CASSKFPGTGLRETQYF TGTGCCAGCAGCAAATTCCCCGGGACAGGGCTTCGAGAGACCCAGTACTTC TRBD1 TRBV3-1 many TRBJ2-5
CASSIDLGPADSYEQYF TGTGCCAGTAGTATAGATTTAGGTCCTGCCGACTCCTACGAGCAGTACTTC . TRBV19 . TRBJ2-7
CASSLVIEASYTF TGCGCCAGCAGCTTGGTCATCGAGGCTAGCTACACCTTC . TRBV5-1 many TRBJ1-2
CASSPGLAGGLYGEQYF TGTGCCAGCAGCCCGGGACTAGCGGGAGGCCTGTACGGCGAGCAGTACTTC TRBD2 TRBV7-9 . TRBJ2-7
CASSPRTATGLYEQYF TGTGCCAGCAGTCCACGTACGGCGACAGGGCTCTACGAGCAGTACTTC TRBD1 TRBV6-1 few TRBJ2-7
CASTIGTGPTYEQYF TGTGCCAGTACCATCGGGACAGGGCCAACCTACGAGCAGTACTTC TRBD1 TRBV19 few TRBJ2-7